This entry lists 9 T cell receptor beta chains sequenced from one sample in a study of T cell responses to AZD1222 COVID-19 vaccine. TCRdb keeps only in-frame clones here, not all; method: immunoSEQ multiplex PCR. The table records about 110,000 clones, about 88% of them present only once. Here the sequenced sample was peripheral blood, taken on day 0 of AZD1222 vaccination. These receptor sequences come from an adult in good health.

The chain recombines TRBV5-1 with TRBJ1-1; D perhaps matches TRBD1 (6 bases). V was trimmed by 0 bases and J by 3 bases, leaving 9 bases between them. The CDR3 runs 14 residues. Germline V CDR1 and CDR2: SGHRS, YFSETQ. The DNA of the CDR3 is TGCGCCAGCAGCTTGGGTCAGGGGTACACTGAAGCTTTCTTT. Amino acid sequence: CASSLGQGYTEAFF.

This chain joins TRBV5-8 and TRBJ2-7, with 8 bases aligning to TRBD2. V was clipped by 2 bases and J by 4 bases; unmatched bases: 11. CDR3 length equals 16 residues. From germline, CDR1 is SGHTS and CDR2 YDEGEE. CDR3 sequence (DNA): TGTGCCAGCAGCTTTCGGGCCCGGACTAGCAAATACGAGCAGTACTTC. This codes for CASSFRARTSKYEQYF. Full variable domain (missing parts from reference TRBV5-8 and TRBJ2-7): EAGVTQSPTHLIKTRGQQATLRCSPISGHTSVYWYQQALGLGLQFLLWYDEGEERNRGNFPPRFSGRQFPNYSSELNVNALELEDSALYLCASSFRARTSKYEQYFGPGTRLTVT.

The genes are TRBV7-7 and TRBJ2-7, with a weak D call TRBD2 (6 bases). Trimming took off 2 bases at V and 7 bases at J, with 9 bases between the two ends. The CDR3 is 12 amino acids. Germline loops: CDR1 SSHAT, CDR2 FNYEAQ (reference sequence). CDR3 sequence reads: CASSLPGGEQYF. The CDR3 nucleotides read TGTGCCAGCAGCTTACCTGGGGGGGAGCAGTACTTC.

The chain links TRBV4-1 to TRBJ2-1; 7 bases fit TRBD2. This CDR3 is built from 17 residues. Germline-derived CDR1 and CDR2 are MGHRA and YSYEKL. Germline trimming cut 6 bases from V and 8 bases from J; bases unmatched to any gene: 19. CDR3 in DNA: TGCGCCAGCAGTTCGCCGACCCTCGGGCGGGAGTTATATGAGCAGTTCTTC. Translation gives CASSSPTLGRELYEQFF.

The chain joins TRBV27 to TRBJ2-7; TRBD2 matches at 12 bases. V was clipped by 6 bases and J by 0 bases; unmatched bases: 6. The CDR3 loop spans 16 amino acids. CDR1 MNHEY and CDR2 SMNVEV come from the germline V gene (reference sequence). This CDR3 reads CASSYGLAGSSYEQYF. The CDR3, as DNA: TGTGCCAGCAGCTACGGACTAGCGGGGAGCTCCTACGAGCAGTACTTC.

V and J are TRBV19 and TRBJ2-1, with D hard to call. The CDR3 sequence is 13 residues long. V gave up 6 bases and J gave up 4 bases, with 10 bases separating them. Germline V CDR1 and CDR2: LNHDA, SQIVND (reference sequence). The CDR3 DNA is TGTGCCAGTAGCCCCCTCACGTACAATGAGCAGTTCTTC. Protein: CASSPLTYNEQFF.

The CDR3: CASSGTMSTDTQYF. The CDR3 DNA follows: TGTGCCAGCAGCGGGACAATGTCCACAGATACGCAGTATTTT. The chain links TRBV3-1 (or the pseudogene TRBV3-2) to TRBJ2-3, with D possibly TRBD1 on 6 matching bases. Germline V gene sequence: CDR1 LGHDT, CDR2 YNNKEL (reference sequence). V was clipped by 5 bases and J by 2 bases, with 11 bases between them. The CDR3 spans 14 residues.

This chain joins TRBV29-1 and TRBJ2-2; D is perhaps TRBD1 or TRBD2 (5 bases each). The CDR3 is made up of 15 amino acids. Germline V lookup: CDR1 SQVTM, CDR2 ANQGSEA. V was trimmed by 2 bases and J by 7 bases, leaving 17 bases between them. CDR3 sequence (DNA): TGCAGCGTTGAAAGGGTCCGGGGCGCGAGCGGGGAGCTGTTTTTT. Amino acids: CSVERVRGASGELFF.

The V call is TRBV27, the J call TRBJ1-2, with 8 positions matching TRBD1. Germline loops: CDR1 MNHEY, CDR2 SMNVEV (reference sequence). After removal of 2 bases from V and 8 bases from J, the junction contained 13 bases not matched to a gene. This CDR3 contains 16 residues. Written as DNA, the CDR3 is TGTGCCAGCAGTTTAATCCTTGGACAGGGCCCTTGGGGCTACACCTTC. This sequence encodes CASSLILGQGPWGYTF.